These 14 T cell receptor beta chains were all obtained from the same sample, sequenced in a study of blood T cell repertoires in COVID-19. Repertoires were generated with immunoSEQ multiplex PCR, while TCRdb's copy carries only in-frame clones and drops some. This table has roughly 71,000 clones, approximately 85% appearing once. Sequencing was performed on peripheral blood. All receptors come from a man aged 45-60 years with acute or convalescent COVID-19.

The chain carries TRBV30 and TRBJ1-4, with a tentative D call TRBD1 (5 bases). V was cut by 0 bases and J by 4 bases, with 9 bases left in between. CDR3 length: 14 residues. CDR1 and CDR2 from the germline V gene are GTSNPN and SVGIG (reference sequence). The DNA for the CDR3 is TGTGCCTGGAGTGTTCGGGGGGGTAATGAAAAACTGTTTTTT. Its translation: CAWSVRGGNEKLFF.

The chain recombines TRBV25-1 with TRBJ1-2, with D possibly being TRBD1 (6 bases). This CDR3 region has 12 residues. Germline V lookup: CDR1 MGHDK, CDR2 SYGVNS. Trimming removed 2 bases at V and 7 bases at J, with 8 bases between. CDR3 amino acids: CASSEGGSGYTF. For the CDR3, the DNA is TGTGCCAGCAGTGAAGGGGGCTCTGGCTACACCTTC.

This chain connects TRBV14 to TRBJ2-3; the D is unclear. Germline V CDR1 and CDR2: SGHDN, FVKESK. This CDR3 has 12 residues. The V end lost 3 bases, the J end lost 6 bases, and 7 bases lay between the germline ends. Here the CDR3 reads CASSQWADTQYF. As DNA, the CDR3 is TGTGCCAGCAGCCAGTGGGCCGATACGCAGTATTTT. The variable domain in full, with the rest retrieved from reference TRBV14 and TRBJ2-3, is EAGVTQFPSHSVIEKGQTVTLRCDPISGHDNLYWYRRVMGKEIKFLLHFVKESKQDESGMPNNRFLAERTGGTYSTLKVQPAELEDSGVYFCASSQWADTQYFGPGTRLTVL.

The rearrangement joins TRBV15 to TRBJ1-1; D perhaps matches TRBD1 (6 bases). The CDR3 loop spans 14 amino acids. Germline V gene sequence: CDR1 LNHNV, CDR2 YYDKDF (reference sequence). V gave up 1 base and J gave up 7 bases, with 13 bases separating them. The CDR3 protein is CATSRVVQGSEAFF. The CDR3, as DNA: TGTGCCACCAGCAGAGTGGTACAGGGAAGTGAAGCTTTCTTT.

This chain links TRBV24-1 with TRBJ1-1, with TRBD1 matching over 7 bases. Germline CDR1 KGHDR, CDR2 SFDVKD. CDR3 length: 13 residues. V lost 6 bases and J lost 3; bases outside the gene matches: 3. The CDR3 DNA reads TGTGCCACCAGTACAGGGGACTACACTGAAGCTTTCTTT. Translated, it gives CATSTGDYTEAFF.

The chain uses TRBV7-9 and TRBJ2-2, with no clear D. V was trimmed by 4 bases and J by 6 bases, leaving 6 bases between them. CDR3 length: 12 amino acids. The germline CDR1 and CDR2 sequences are SEHNR and FQNEAQ (reference sequence). CDR3 amino acids: CASSSGAGELFF. DNA of the CDR3: TGTGCCAGCAGCTCCGGAGCCGGGGAGCTGTTTTTT.

The chain carries TRBV7-3 and TRBJ2-2; 7 positions agree with TRBD2. This CDR3 is built from 16 residues. The germline CDR1 and CDR2 sequences are SGHTA and FQGTGA. Trimming at V came to 0 bases and at J to 0 bases, leaving 1 base not matched to a gene. The CDR3 is CASSLTAGANTGELFF. The CDR3 bases are TGTGCCAGCAGCTTAACGGCGGGGGCGAACACCGGGGAGCTGTTTTTT.

The V call is TRBV10-1, the J call TRBJ2-4, with 7 bases identical to TRBD2. The CDR3 contains 15 residues. V shed 2 bases and J 6 bases; nucleotides not matched to a gene: 7. Germline V CDR1 and CDR2: WNHNN, SYGVQD (reference sequence). CDR3 residues: CASSEGTGGLNIQYF. The CDR3 region has the DNA TGCGCCAGCAGTGAGGGGACGGGGGGATTAAACATTCAGTACTTC.

The V gene is TRBV19, the J gene TRBJ2-3; 11 positions match TRBD2. J lost 2 bases, V lost 1 base, and 2 bases had no gene match. Per germline, CDR1 LNHDA and CDR2 SQIVND (reference sequence). This CDR3 has 16 amino acids. CDR3 sequence (DNA): TGTGCCAGTAGTATAGGACTAGCGGGGCACACAGATACGCAGTATTTT. It yields the protein CASSIGLAGHTDTQYF.

In this sample, this clone turned up once. V and J are TRBV12-3 or TRBV12-4 and TRBJ1-5; a weak D match, TRBD1 (5 bases). The V end lost 8 bases, the J end lost 3 bases, and 11 bases lay between the germline ends. The CDR3 is 13 amino acids. The chain's CDR3 is CASGWGPNQPQHF. In DNA form, the CDR3 reads TGTGCCAGCGGCTGGGGCCCCAATCAGCCCCAGCATTTT.

The chain has TRBV3-1 (or the pseudogene TRBV3-2) and TRBJ2-7; D gene uncertain. The CDR3 covers 14 residues. Germline lookup yields CDR1 LGHDT and CDR2 YNNKEL (reference sequence). V shed 0 bases and J shed 1 base, with 7 bases lying between them. The CDR3 protein is CASSQELTSYEQYF. In DNA, the CDR3 is TGTGCCAGCAGCCAAGAGCTAACGTCCTACGAGCAGTACTTC.

The V gene is TRBV5-6, the J gene TRBJ1-2, with 7 positions matching TRBD1. Germline loops: CDR1 SGHDT, CDR2 YYEEEE. Trimming cost V 1 base and J 7 bases; bases outside gene matches: 10. The length of the CDR3 is 15 residues. CDR3 bases: TGTGCCAGCAGCTTGACAGGCATGAACAGGGGTGGCTACACCTTC. It specifies CASSLTGMNRGGYTF.

The chain has TRBV5-6 and TRBJ1-3; 10 bases are shared with TRBD1. CDR1 is SGHDT and CDR2 is YYEEEE in the germline V gene. This CDR3 has 14 amino acids. The ends lost 6 bases at V and 6 bases at J; junction bases unmatched: 6. As DNA, the CDR3 is TGTGCCAGCAACCCCGGGACAGGGGAAAACACCATATATTTT. Protein: CASNPGTGENTIYF.

V gene TRBV29-1 combines with J gene TRBJ2-3; TRBD1 matches at 9 bases. V lost 2 bases and J lost 6; bases outside the gene matches: 9. Per germline, CDR1 SQVTM and CDR2 ANQGSEA. The CDR3 is 15 amino acids. CDR3 residues: CSVEWGDREVDTQYF. CDR3 DNA: TGCAGCGTTGAATGGGGGGACAGGGAAGTGGATACGCAGTATTTT.